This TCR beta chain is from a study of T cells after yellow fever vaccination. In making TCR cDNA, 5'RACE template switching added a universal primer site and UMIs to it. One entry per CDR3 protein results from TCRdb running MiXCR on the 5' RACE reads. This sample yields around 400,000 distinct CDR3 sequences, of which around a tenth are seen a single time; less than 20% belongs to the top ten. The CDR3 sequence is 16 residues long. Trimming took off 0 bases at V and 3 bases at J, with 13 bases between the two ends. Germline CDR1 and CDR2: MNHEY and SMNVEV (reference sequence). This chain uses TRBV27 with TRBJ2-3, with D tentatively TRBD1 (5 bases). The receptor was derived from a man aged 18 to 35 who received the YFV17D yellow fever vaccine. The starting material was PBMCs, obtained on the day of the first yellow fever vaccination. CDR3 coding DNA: TGTGCCAGCAGTTTATCCTTCTGGGCAGGGACAGATACGCAGTATTTT. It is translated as CASSLSFWAGTDTQYF.